The clone carrying this T cell receptor beta chain has more than one count but fewer than ten. Researchers collected approximately 9.5 milliliters of peripheral blood from every single donor. The sample belongs to a study of blood T cells in healthy people across ages. The V gene lost 10 bases and the J gene lost 7 bases, with 17 bases spanning the gap. The CDR3 runs 12 residues. Germline CDR1 reads MNHEY; CDR2 reads SVGEGT. It was with a sample-barcoded 5' primer and a J-beta primer mix that a second PCR of roughly 7 to 11 cycles was run. A 12-random-nucleotide template-switch adaptor tagged each cDNA molecule. MiXCR, applied by TCRdb to the 5' RACE reads, yields one record per CDR3 protein. The sample has roughly 700,000 distinct CDR3 sequences; about 52% are singletons.

This chain links TRBV6-2 or TRBV6-3 with TRBJ2-7; D assignment may be TRBD1 or TRBD2 (5 bases each). The clonotype originates from a woman aged 55 to 70 in good health. The sequencing sample was made of blood. This CDR3 reads CATSSEGREQYF. The CDR3 nucleotides read TGTGCCACCTCGAGCGAGGGGCGGGAGCAGTACTTC.